This entry is about one T cell receptor (beta chain). Its antigen is not identified. The data were obtained in a study of beta chain features in type 1 diabetes. Sorting that relied on CD45RO/CCR7/CD25/CD127/CD95/CD27 yielded CD4+ naive, central memory, regulatory and stem cell-like memory cells. The germline V gene encodes CDR1 MNHNS and CDR2 SASEGT. CDR3 length: 13 residues. The V and J ends lost 6 bases and 6 bases respectively, with 13 bases between them. Study-level results: TCRB CDR3s were moderately but significantly shorter in Type 1 diabetes patients in all four CD4+ subsets.

The investigators reverse transcribed all of the isolated RNA, so they sequenced expressed TCRB transcripts. The assay was immunoSEQ multiplex PCR, and TCRdb's table has in-frame clones only and misses some. The top ten clones hold 1.4% of a sample with about 52,000 clones, roughly 40% of them seen once. The source of this sequence is a young man with type 1 diabetes. The chain couples TRBV6-1 to TRBJ2-3; TRBD2 might be the D (7 bases). Input material: Tregs from blood. The CDR3 spells CASRGGGPDTQYF. The CDR3 DNA reads TGTGCCAGCAGAGGGGGGGGCCCCGATACGCAGTATTTT.